One TCR beta chain is described in this entry. The sample originates from a study of STAT5B mutations in CD4+ large granular lymphocyte leukemia. Looked up from germline, CDR1 is LGHNA and CDR2 is YNFKEQ. The CDR3 extends over 14 amino acids. Trimming took 3 bases from V and 2 from J; bases not matched to a gene: 4. Assay used: immunoSEQ multiplex PCR; TCRdb lists only in-frame clones, some missing. The repertoire holds tens of thousands of clones, with about 78% as singletons. The rearrangement links TRBV4-2 to TRBJ2-7; 7 positions match TRBD1. Sequences were obtained from CD4+ T cells from blood buffy coats. The clonotype comes from a human donor in good health. The CDR3 bases are TGTGCCAGCAGCCAGTACGGGACAGCCTACGAGCAGTACTTC. This translates into CASSQYGTAYEQYF.